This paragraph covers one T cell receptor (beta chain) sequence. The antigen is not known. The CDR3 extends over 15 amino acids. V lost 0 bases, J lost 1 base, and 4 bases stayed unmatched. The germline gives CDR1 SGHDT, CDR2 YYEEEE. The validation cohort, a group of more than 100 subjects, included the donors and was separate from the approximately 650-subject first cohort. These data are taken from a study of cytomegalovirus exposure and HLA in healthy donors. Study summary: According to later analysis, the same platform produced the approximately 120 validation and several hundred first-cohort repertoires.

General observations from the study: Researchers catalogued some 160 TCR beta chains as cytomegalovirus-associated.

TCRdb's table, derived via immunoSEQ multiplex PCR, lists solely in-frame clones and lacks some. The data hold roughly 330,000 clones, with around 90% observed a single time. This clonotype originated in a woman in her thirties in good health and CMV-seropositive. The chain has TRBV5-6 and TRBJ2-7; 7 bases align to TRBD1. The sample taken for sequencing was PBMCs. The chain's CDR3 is CASSLGTGASYEQYF. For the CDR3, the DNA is TGTGCCAGCAGCTTGGGGACAGGTGCGTCCTACGAGCAGTACTTC.